This is a list of T cell receptor beta chains from one sample in a study of blood T cell repertoires in COVID-19. Only in-frame clones appear in the TCRdb table, and some are missing; sequencing was by immunoSEQ multiplex PCR. The top ten clones hold about 5.9% of a sample with approximately 230,000 clones, around 88% of them seen once. Sequencing input: peripheral blood. These receptors all come from a woman in her thirties with COVID-19, enrolled during active disease. Both conserved end residues are part of each CDR3. A D gene is named only where the DNA matches it firmly. Clone size, where shown, is once, few, many, or a class for clones that have expanded.

-	-	TRBV29-1	TRBJ2-7	CSVFLWIKNRAEQYF	TGCAGCGTTTTCCTCTGGATTAAGAACAGGGCCGAGCAGTACTTC
-	-	TRBV11-3	TRBJ2-5	CASSPAEGWGETQYF	TGTGCCAGCAGCCCCGCGGAGGGTTGGGGAGAGACCCAGTACTTC
-	-	TRBV10-3	TRBJ1-5	CAISEYQGSNQPQHF	TGTGCCATCAGTGAGTACCAGGGGAGCAATCAGCCCCAGCATTTT
-	-	TRBV25-1	TRBJ2-3	CASSQIAANTDTQYF	TGTGCCAGCAGTCAAATAGCGGCAAACACAGATACGCAGTATTTT
-	few	TRBV7-8	TRBJ2-1	CASNPGRTSYNEQFF	TGTGCCAGCAACCCGGGAAGGACCTCCTACAATGAGCAGTTCTTC
TRBD1	few	TRBV10-1	TRBJ1-2	CASSEEGGGDGYTF	TGCGCCAGCAGTGAGGAAGGAGGGGGCGATGGCTACACCTTC
-	-	TRBV6-2/TRBV6-3	TRBJ2-7	CASSRPNVGQYF	TGTGCCAGCAGCCGCCCGAACGTGGGCCAGTACTTC
-	-	TRBV18	TRBJ1-1	CASSPRAYGQNTEAFF	TGTGCCAGCTCACCAAGGGCCTACGGACAGAACACTGAAGCTTTCTTT
TRBD1	once	TRBV13	TRBJ1-4	CASSFAGQGGEKLFF	TGTGCCAGCAGCTTCGCGGGACAGGGTGGAGAAAAACTGTTTTTT
-	-	TRBV7-2	TRBJ2-5	CASSAAGARETQYF	TGTGCCAGCAGCGCCGCAGGGGCACGAGAGACCCAGTACTTC
-	-	TRBV6-5	TRBJ1-2	CASSDGTRLYGYTF	TGTGCCAGCAGCGACGGCACGAGGCTTTATGGCTACACCTTC
-	-	TRBV6-8	TRBJ2-7	CASSYSTGDSHEQYF	TGTGCCAGCAGTTACTCGACGGGGGATTCCCACGAGCAGTACTTC
TRBD2	-	TRBV15	TRBJ2-2	CATSRARGFNTGELFF	TGTGCCACCAGCAGAGCGCGGGGGTTTAACACCGGGGAGCTGTTTTTT
-	once	TRBV2	TRBJ1-3	CASTPDLQGGAGNTIYF	TGTGCCAGCACCCCTGACTTACAGGGAGGGGCTGGAAACACCATATATTTT
-	-	TRBV6-5	TRBJ1-4	CASSYLADGREKLFF	TGTGCCAGCAGTTACCTGGCAGACGGGAGGGAAAAACTGTTTTTT
TRBD1	-	TRBV4-2	TRBJ1-6	CASSQESRDSANNSPLHF	TGTGCCAGCAGCCAGGAGTCCCGGGACAGCGCAAATAATTCACCCCTCCACTTT